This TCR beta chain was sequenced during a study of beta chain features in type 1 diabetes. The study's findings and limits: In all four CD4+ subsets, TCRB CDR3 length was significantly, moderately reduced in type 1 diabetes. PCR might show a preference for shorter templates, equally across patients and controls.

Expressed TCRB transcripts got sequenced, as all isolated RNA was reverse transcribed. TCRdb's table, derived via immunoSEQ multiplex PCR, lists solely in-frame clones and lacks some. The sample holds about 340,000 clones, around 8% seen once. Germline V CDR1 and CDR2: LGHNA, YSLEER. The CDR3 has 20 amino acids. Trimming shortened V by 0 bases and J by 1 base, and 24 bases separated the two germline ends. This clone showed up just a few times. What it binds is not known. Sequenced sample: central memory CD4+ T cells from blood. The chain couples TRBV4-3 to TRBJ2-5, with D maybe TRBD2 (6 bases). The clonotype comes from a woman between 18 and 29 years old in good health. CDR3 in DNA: TGCGCCAGCAGCCAAGATCCCCCTCGGAGGGTAAGGGAGGCCCAAGAGACCCAGTACTTC. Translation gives CASSQDPPRRVREAQETQYF.